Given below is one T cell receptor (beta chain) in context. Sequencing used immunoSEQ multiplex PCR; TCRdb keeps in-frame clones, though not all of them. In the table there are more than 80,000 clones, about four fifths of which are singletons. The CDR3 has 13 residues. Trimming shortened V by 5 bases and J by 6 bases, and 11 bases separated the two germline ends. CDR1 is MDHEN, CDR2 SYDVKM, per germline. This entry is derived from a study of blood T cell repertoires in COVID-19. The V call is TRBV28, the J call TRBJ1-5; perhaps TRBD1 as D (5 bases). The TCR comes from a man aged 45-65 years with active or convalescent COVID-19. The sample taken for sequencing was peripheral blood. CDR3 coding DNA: TGTGCCAGCAGTCTGCAGGGTTCTCAGCCCCAGCATTTT. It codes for CASSLQGSQPQHF.